This TCR beta chain was obtained from a study of cytomegalovirus exposure and HLA in healthy donors. Points from the study as a whole: There were some V segments, including TRBV6-2 and TRBV6-3, excluded as indistinguishable. A later analysis reported that several of the most significant clusters appeared to be linked to common viral pathogens, among them Epstein-Barr virus.

The PCR made use of 60 Vbeta and 13 Jbeta primers. Sequencing was performed with immunoSEQ multiplex PCR; in TCRdb, only in-frame clones are kept and a portion is missing. The data contain around 150,000 clones, less than 90% of them singletons. About this clone: Antigen specificity is unknown.

The CDR3 has 15 amino acids. V was clipped by 3 bases and J by 4 bases, with 16 bases between them. The germline CDR1 and CDR2 sequences are KGHSH and LQKENI. The source of this sequence is a man between 18 and 29 years old in good health and CMV-seronegative. This chain joins TRBV18 and TRBJ2-7; no clear D. The sequencing sample was made of PBMCs. The CDR3 DNA follows: TGTGCCAGCTCACCCTACATGGCGGAGCCTTACGAGCAGTACTTC. This sequence encodes CASSPYMAEPYEQYF.